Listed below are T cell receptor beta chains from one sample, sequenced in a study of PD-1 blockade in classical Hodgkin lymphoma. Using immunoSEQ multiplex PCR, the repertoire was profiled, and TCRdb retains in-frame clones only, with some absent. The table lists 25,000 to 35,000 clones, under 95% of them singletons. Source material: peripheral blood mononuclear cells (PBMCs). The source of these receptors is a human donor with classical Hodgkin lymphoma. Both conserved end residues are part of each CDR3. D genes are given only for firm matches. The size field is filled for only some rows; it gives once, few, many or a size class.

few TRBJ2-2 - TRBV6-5 TGTGCCAGCAGTCCTCGGGCAGGGTACACCGGGGAGCTGTTTTTT CASSPRAGYTGELFF
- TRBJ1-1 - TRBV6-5 TGTGCCAGCAGTTACAAAGGGAGAGGGGACACTGAAGCTTTCTTT CASSYKGRGDTEAFF
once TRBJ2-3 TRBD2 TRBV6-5 TGTGCCAGCAGACCCGGGGGGACCTATTCGTCCACGCAGTATTTT CASRPGGTYSSTQYF
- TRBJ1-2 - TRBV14 TGTGCCAGCAGCCAAATGCCAGGCTATGGCTACACCTTC CASSQMPGYGYTF
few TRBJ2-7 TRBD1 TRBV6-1 TGTGCCAGCAGTGAACTGGGGGACAGGGGGCCCTACGAGCAGTACTTC CASSELGDRGPYEQYF
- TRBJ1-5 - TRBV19 TGTGCCAGTAGTCCCTTTAATCAGCCCCAGCATTTT CASSPFNQPQHF
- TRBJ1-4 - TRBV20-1 TGCAGTGCTAGAAATAGGCCGTTCGTGTTTTTT CSARNRPFVFF
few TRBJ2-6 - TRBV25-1 TGTGCCAGCGGGGCCTCTGGGGCCAACGTCCTGACTTTC CASGASGANVLTF
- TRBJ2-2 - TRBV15 TGTGCCACCAGCAGAGATTATCTGTCTACCGGGGAGCTGTTTTTT CATSRDYLSTGELFF
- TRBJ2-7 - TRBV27 TGTGCCAGCACTCCCTCGGGTTTTTCCTACGAGCAGTACTTC CASTPSGFSYEQYF
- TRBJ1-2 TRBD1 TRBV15 TGTGCCACCAGCAGCAACCGGGACAGGGGTTTTGTCTATGGCTACACCTTC CATSSNRDRGFVYGYTF
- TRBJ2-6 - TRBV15 TGTGCCACCAGCAGAGATTCGATGGGATCCGGGGCCAACGTCCTGACTTTC CATSRDSMGSGANVLTF
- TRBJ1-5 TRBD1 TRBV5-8 TGTGCCAGCAGCTTATTCAGGGGGTTTGCCAATCAGCCCCAGCATTTT CASSLFRGFANQPQHF
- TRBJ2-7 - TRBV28 TGTGCCAGCAGTCTTCCGGGGCACGAGCAGTACTTC CASSLPGHEQYF
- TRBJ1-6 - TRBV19 TGTGCCAGTAGGGACACGTATAATTCACCCCTCCACTTT CASRDTYNSPLHF
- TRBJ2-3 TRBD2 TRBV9 TGTGCCAGCAGCGTAGGCACAGCGGGAGGGGGAGATACGCAGTATTTT CASSVGTAGGGDTQYF
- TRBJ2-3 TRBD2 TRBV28 TGTGCCAGCAGTTTTCGGGTAGCGGGAGCGAAAAGGAACACAGATACGCAGTATTTT CASSFRVAGAKRNTDTQYF
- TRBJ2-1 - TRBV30 TGTGCCGGTGGGCCGGGGAACAATGAGCAGTTCTTC CAGGPGNNEQFF
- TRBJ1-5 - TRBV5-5 TGTGCCAGCAGCTTGGATTTCAGCTACAATCAGCCCCAGCATTTT CASSLDFSYNQPQHF
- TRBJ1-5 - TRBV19 TGTGCCAGTAGTAAGACAGTGAATCAGCCCCAGCATTTT CASSKTVNQPQHF
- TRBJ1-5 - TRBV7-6 TGTGCCAGCAGCCCCTCCCCGGGGCTCTATAGCAATCAGCCCCAGCATTTT CASSPSPGLYSNQPQHF
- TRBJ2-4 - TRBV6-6 TGTGCCAGCAGTTCAGGGACCGGGGCGGATCAGTACTTC CASSSGTGADQYF
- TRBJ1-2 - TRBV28 TGTGCCATTACTTCCGGAGGGAACTATGGCTACACCTTC CAITSGGNYGYTF
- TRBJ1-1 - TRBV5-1 TGCGCCAGCAGCGTTGACCGAACCACTGAAGCTTTCTTT CASSVDRTTEAFF
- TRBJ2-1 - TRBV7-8 TGTGCCAGCAGCCCTCGATGGACCCGCGGTATGTTCTTC CASSPRWTRGMFF
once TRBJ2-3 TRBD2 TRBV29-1 TGCAGCGTTGAATTCTGGCGGGAGGGCCCAGGGACGCAGTATTTT CSVEFWREGPGTQYF
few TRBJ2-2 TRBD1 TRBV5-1 TGCGCCAGCAGCTGGGGACAGGGGGACACCGGGGAGCTGTTTTTT CASSWGQGDTGELFF
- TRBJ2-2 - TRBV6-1 TGTGCCAGCAGCAGAGACACCGGGGAGCTGTTTTTT CASSRDTGELFF
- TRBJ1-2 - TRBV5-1 TGCGCCAGCAGCTTGGACGTCGACAGTCGTAACTATGGCTACACCTTC CASSLDVDSRNYGYTF
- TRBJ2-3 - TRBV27 TGTGCCAGCAGTGGAGGGCTTGGACTTTCCTTCTCTAGCACAGATACGCAGTATTTT CASSGGLGLSFSSTDTQYF
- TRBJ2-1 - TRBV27 TGTGCCAGTTCCCGGGACAAGCACAATGAGCAGTTCTTC CASSRDKHNEQFF
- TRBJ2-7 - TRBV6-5 TGTGCCAGCAGTTACTCGTTTTCTGGGTACTACGAGCAGTACTTC CASSYSFSGYYEQYF
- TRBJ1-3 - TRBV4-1 TGCGCCAGCAGCCAAGAAGGGCACAGCTCTGGAAACACCATATATTTT CASSQEGHSSGNTIYF
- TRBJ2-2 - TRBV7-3 TGTGCCAGCAGCCCCTACACGTACACCGGGGAGCTGTTTTTT CASSPYTYTGELFF
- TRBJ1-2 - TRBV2 TGTGCCAGCCCTACCGCTGACAGTACTAACTATGGCTACACCTTC CASPTADSTNYGYTF
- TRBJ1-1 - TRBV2 TGTGCCAGCAGTGTTGGCAGGGACACTGAAGCTTTCTTT CASSVGRDTEAFF
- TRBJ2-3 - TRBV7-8 TGTGCCAGCAGCTCCCTCTCGGGTACGCAGTATTTT CASSSLSGTQYF
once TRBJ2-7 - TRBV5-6 TGTGCCAGCAGCGGGAATATGTACGAGCAGTACTTC CASSGNMYEQYF
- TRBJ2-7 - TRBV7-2 TGTGCCAGCAGCTTCCAACATACGACTAGGACCCCCTACGAGCAGTACTTC CASSFQHTTRTPYEQYF
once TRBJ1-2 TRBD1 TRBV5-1 TGCGCCAGCAGCGACGGGACAGGCAGCGCTGGCTACACCTTC CASSDGTGSAGYTF
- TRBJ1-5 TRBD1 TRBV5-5 TGTGCCAGCAGCTCAACAGGGGGCGTAGGTCAGCCCCAGCATTTT CASSSTGGVGQPQHF
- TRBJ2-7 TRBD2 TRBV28 TGTGCCAGCAGTTTTTTCCGGGGGGGATACGAGCAGTACTTC CASSFFRGGYEQYF
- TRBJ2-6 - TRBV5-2 TGTGCCAGCAAAGCGGTGCGAGAACAAAGTCGGGCCAACGTCCTGACTTTC CASKAVREQSRANVLTF
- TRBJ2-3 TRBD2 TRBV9 TGTGCCAGCAGCTACTGGCGGGGGGGCACAGATACGCAGTATTTT CASSYWRGGTDTQYF
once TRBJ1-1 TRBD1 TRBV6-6 TGTGCCAGCAGAATGAGACAGGGGAGTCCTGAAGCTTTCTTT CASRMRQGSPEAFF
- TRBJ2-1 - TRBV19 TGTGCCAGTAGTATCCTCGACCACGCAGAGGAGCAGTTCTTC CASSILDHAEEQFF
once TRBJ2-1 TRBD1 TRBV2 TGTGCCAGCAGTTCCGGGACAGGGATACGGAATGAGCAGTTCTTC CASSSGTGIRNEQFF
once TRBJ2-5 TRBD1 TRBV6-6 TGTGCCAGCAGTCGGAACAGGGGAGCAGAGACCCAGTACTTC CASSRNRGAETQYF
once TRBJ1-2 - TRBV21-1 TGTGCCAGCAGCCCCCGGGACAGCTATGGCTACACCTTC CASSPRDSYGYTF
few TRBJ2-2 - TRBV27 TGTGCCAGCAGTTTACGGGCTTCTCAAGGTTCCGGGGAGCTGTTTTTT CASSLRASQGSGELFF
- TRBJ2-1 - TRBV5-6 TGTGCCAGCAGAGACCTTTGGGTTTCCTACAATGAGCAGTTCTTC CASRDLWVSYNEQFF
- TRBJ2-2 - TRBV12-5 TGTGCTAGTGGTTTGACCACTGGACGGGGACTGGCCTTAAACACCGGGGAGCTGTTTTTT CASGLTTGRGLALNTGELFF